This TCR beta chain is from a study of blood T cell repertoires in COVID-19. Clones were sequenced by immunoSEQ multiplex PCR, and TCRdb holds only the in-frame ones, with some missing. The data contain approximately 330,000 clones, approximately 90% of them seen just once; the ten biggest clones take up approximately 9.3%. Source material: peripheral blood. The clonotype comes from a man younger than 40 with COVID-19, enrolled during active disease.

CDR3 residues: CASSRGLEGLYGYTF. The DNA of the CDR3 is TGCGCCAGCAGCCGAGGACTGGAAGGGCTGTATGGCTACACCTTC. This sequence joins TRBV4-3 and TRBJ1-2; D is unresolved. CDR3 length: 15 residues. Germline CDR1 and CDR2: LGHNA and YSLEER. Trimming cost V 4 bases and J 5 bases, with 17 bases left between them.